The subject of this entry is one T cell receptor beta chain. The antigen is undetermined. V shed 6 bases and J 9 bases; nucleotides not matched to a gene: 10. The CDR3 is made up of 14 amino acids. Germline V gene data show CDR1 as SGHRS and CDR2 as YFSETQ. This specimen belongs to a study of cytomegalovirus exposure and HLA in healthy donors. Study background: Genotyping of roughly 400 donors showed that around 86% belonged to the Caucasian-associated ancestry cluster.

In the PCR, 60 Vbeta and 13 Jbeta primers were used. TCRdb keeps only in-frame clones here, not all; method: immunoSEQ multiplex PCR. Of approximately 150,000 clones in the sample, 77% are singletons; the top ten hold about 1.5%. Overall study results and limits: Altogether, about 160 TCR beta chains were recorded as cytomegalovirus-associated.

Sequenced material: PBMCs. J is TRBJ2-1 and V is TRBV5-1; 9 bases are shared with TRBD2. The clonotype was recovered from a woman aged 25-40 years in good health and CMV-seropositive. The CDR3 DNA follows: TGCGCCAGCAAGTTGTTAGCGGGAGAGAGTGAGCAGTTCTTC. Translation gives CASKLLAGESEQFF.